This T cell receptor (beta chain) stems from a study of T-cell memory formation after mild COVID-19. Germline V gene sequence: CDR1 DFQATT, CDR2 SNEGSKA (reference sequence). The V and J ends lost 5 bases and 8 bases respectively, with 12 bases between them. The CDR3 consists of 12 residues. TCRdb recomputed calls from the 5' RACE reads with MiXCR, one row per CDR3 protein. Here the sample spans fewer than 200,000 distinct CDR3 sequences, less than 20% being singletons. This TCR came from a man younger than 30 who had mild COVID-19 (a few samples of this study predate the infection). Cell type and time point are not known. The chain carries TRBV20-1 and TRBJ1-4; D remains ambiguous. The material sequenced was PBMCs or a T cell subset sorted from them (not recorded which). The CDR3 region is CSASQSGEKLFF. DNA of the CDR3: TGCAGTGCTTCCCAGTCCGGGGAAAAACTGTTTTTT.